This TCR beta chain was retrieved from a study of cytotoxic CD8 clonotypes in ibrutinib-treated CLL. Whole-study findings and limits: There were differences in sampling times between sustained-remission and progressing patients.

PBMCs were cryopreserved, and 2 to 2.5 micrograms of genomic DNA from them went into TCR beta libraries. Comments on this clone: Its antigen is not identified.

The assay was immunoSEQ multiplex PCR, and TCRdb's table has in-frame clones only and misses some. The sample includes about 140,000 clones, 91% of them seen just once. Germline V lookup: CDR1 SGDLS, CDR2 YYNGEE. The CDR3 consists of 13 residues. V trimming: 5 bases; J trimming: 1 base; junction bases outside the gene matches: 1. The clonotype comes from a human donor with chronic lymphocytic leukemia. The sample consisted of PBMCs, taken after 12 months of ibrutinib treatment. J is TRBJ2-7 and V is TRBV9; 9 positions agree with TRBD2. This CDR3 reads CASSSGSSYEQYF. Written as DNA, the CDR3 is TGTGCCAGCAGTAGCGGGAGTTCCTACGAGCAGTACTTC.